The clone carrying this T cell receptor (beta chain) was recorded many times. As yet, its antigen is unknown. Unique molecular identifiers were built into the TCR beta cDNA libraries. From the PCR reads, TCRdb called clonotypes with MiXCR, one entry per CDR3 protein. The table shows fewer than 850,000 distinct CDR3 sequences, with about 32% occurring only once. The V and J ends lost 4 bases and 0 bases respectively, with 8 bases between them. From germline, CDR1 is MNHEY and CDR2 SVGAGI. There are 14 residues in the CDR3. The sample belongs to a study of post-analysis software for immune sequencing data. Study context: Secondary progressive, relapsing-remitting and progressive-relapsing multiple sclerosis were among the included disease courses.

Study-level points and caveats: Roughly five TRBV segments occurring more often in patients than controls included TRBV5-6, TRBV5-1 and TRBV20-1. The normalized Chao1 diversity of multiple sclerosis patients was significantly lower than that of controls.

This TCR derives from a girl aged 10 to 17 with multiple sclerosis. This chain links TRBV6-5 with TRBJ2-3, with D tentatively TRBD1 or TRBD2 (5 bases each). The source material was blood. Here the CDR3 reads CASSWDVSTDTQYF. CDR3 coding DNA: TGTGCCAGCAGTTGGGACGTTAGCACAGATACGCAGTATTTT.